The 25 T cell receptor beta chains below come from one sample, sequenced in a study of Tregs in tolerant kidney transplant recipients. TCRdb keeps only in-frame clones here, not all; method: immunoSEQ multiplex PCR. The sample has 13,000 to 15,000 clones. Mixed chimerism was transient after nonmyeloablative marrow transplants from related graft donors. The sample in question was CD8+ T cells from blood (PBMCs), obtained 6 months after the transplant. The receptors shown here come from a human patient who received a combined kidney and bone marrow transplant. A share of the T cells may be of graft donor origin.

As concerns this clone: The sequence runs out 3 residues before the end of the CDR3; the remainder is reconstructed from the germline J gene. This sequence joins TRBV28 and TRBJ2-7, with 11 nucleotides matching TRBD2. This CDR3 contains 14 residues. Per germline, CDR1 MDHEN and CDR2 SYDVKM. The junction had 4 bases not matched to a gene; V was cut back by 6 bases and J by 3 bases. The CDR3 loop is CASSAGTSGYEQYF. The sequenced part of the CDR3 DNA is TGTGCCAGCAGCGCCGGGACTAGCGGCTACGAG.

The covered CDR3 bases are TGCGCCAGCAGCTTCCTACAGGGAGGCACTGAA. Its protein product is CASSFLQGGTE. The full CDR3 sequence reads CASSFLQGGTEAFF. This chain connects TRBV5-1 to TRBJ1-1; D may be TRBD1 (6 bases). The sequence runs out 3 residues before the end of the CDR3; the remainder is reconstructed from the germline J gene. This CDR3 spans 14 amino acids. The V and J ends lost 2 bases and 4 bases respectively, with 12 bases between them. Germline V CDR1 and CDR2: SGHRS, YFSETQ.

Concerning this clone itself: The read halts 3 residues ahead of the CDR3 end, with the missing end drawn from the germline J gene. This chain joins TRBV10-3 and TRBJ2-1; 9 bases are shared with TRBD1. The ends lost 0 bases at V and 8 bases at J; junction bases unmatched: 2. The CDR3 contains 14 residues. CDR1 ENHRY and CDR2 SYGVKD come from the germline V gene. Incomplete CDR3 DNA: TGTGCCATCAGTGAGTCCCGGACAGGGGATGAG. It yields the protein CAISESRTGDE. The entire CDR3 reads CAISESRTGDEQFF.

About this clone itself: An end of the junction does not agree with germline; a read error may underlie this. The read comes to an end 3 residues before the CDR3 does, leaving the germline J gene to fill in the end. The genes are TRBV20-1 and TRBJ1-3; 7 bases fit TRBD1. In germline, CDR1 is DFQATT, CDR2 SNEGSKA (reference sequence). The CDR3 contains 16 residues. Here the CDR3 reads CSAGETGDTSGNTIYF. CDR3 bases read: TGCAGTGCTGGAGAAACAGGGGATACATCTGGAAACACC.

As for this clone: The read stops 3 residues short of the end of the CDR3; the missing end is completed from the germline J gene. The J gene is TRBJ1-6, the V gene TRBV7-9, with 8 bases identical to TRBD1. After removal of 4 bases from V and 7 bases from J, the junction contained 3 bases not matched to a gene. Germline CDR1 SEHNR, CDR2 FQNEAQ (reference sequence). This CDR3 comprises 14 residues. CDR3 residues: CASSSRGPNSPLHF. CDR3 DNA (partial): TGTGCCAGCAGCTCCAGGGGGCCGAATTCACCC.

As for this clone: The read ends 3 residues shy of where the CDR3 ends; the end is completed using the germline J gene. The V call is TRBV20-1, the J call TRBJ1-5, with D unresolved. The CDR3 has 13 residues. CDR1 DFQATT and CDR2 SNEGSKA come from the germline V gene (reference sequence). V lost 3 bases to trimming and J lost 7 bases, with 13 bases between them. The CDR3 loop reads CSASFGSQQPQHF. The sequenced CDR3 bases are TGCAGTGCTAGTTTCGGGTCCCAACAGCCC.

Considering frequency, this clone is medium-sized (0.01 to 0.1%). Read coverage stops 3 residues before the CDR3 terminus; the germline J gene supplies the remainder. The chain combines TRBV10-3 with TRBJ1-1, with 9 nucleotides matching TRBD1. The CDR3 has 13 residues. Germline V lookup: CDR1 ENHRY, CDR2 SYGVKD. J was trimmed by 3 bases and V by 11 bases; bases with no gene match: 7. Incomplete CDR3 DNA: TGTGCCGTAGGGGACAGGGAGGACACTGAA. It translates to CAVGDREDTE. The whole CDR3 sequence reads CAVGDREDTEAFF.

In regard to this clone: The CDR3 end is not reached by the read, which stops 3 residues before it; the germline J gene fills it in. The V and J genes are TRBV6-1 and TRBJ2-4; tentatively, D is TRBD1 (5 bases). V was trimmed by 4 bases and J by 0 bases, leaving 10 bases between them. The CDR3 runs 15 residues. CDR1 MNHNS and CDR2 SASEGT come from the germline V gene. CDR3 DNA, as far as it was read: TGTGCCAGCAGTGCAGACAGTATAGCCAAAAACATT. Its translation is CASSADSIAKNI. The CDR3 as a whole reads CASSADSIAKNIQYF.

CDR3 loop: CASRNQGFSGNTIYF. Partial CDR3 DNA: TGTGCCAGCCGTAATCAGGGCTTCTCTGGAAACACC. The rearrangement links TRBV2 to TRBJ1-3; D possibly corresponds to TRBD1 (5 bases). The read terminates 3 residues ahead of where the CDR3 ends, so the germline J gene completes it. The CDR3 has 15 amino acids. V dropped 8 bases and J dropped 0 bases, with 14 bases sitting between them. Germline CDR1 reads SNHLY; CDR2 reads FYNNEI.

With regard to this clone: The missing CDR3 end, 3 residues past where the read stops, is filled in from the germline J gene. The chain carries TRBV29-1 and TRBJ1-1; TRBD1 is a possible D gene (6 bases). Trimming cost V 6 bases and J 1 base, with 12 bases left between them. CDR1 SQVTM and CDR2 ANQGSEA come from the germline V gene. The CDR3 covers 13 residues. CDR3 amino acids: CSVLTRGNTEAFF. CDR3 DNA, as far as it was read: TGCAGCGTATTAACCAGGGGGAACACTGAA.

Incomplete CDR3 DNA: TGTGCCAGTAGTGCCCCCCCGGGGACAGTCTCCTACGAG. Amino acids: CASSAPPGTVSYE. In full, the CDR3 reads CASSAPPGTVSYEQYF. This sequence joins TRBV19 and TRBJ2-7, with 7 bases that match TRBD1. The sequence runs out 3 residues before the end of the CDR3; the remainder is reconstructed from the germline J gene. The ends lost 5 bases at V and 0 bases at J; junction bases unmatched: 10. Germline V CDR1 and CDR2: LNHDA, SQIVND (reference sequence). The CDR3 runs 16 residues.

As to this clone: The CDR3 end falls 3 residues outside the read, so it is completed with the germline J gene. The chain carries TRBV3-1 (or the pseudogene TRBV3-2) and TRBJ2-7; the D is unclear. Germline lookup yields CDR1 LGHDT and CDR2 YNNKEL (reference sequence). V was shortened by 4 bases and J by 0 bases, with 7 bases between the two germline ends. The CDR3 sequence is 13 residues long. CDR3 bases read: TGTGCCAGCAGCCCTTTCGTCTCCTACGAG. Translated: CASSPFVSYE. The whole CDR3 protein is CASSPFVSYEQYF.

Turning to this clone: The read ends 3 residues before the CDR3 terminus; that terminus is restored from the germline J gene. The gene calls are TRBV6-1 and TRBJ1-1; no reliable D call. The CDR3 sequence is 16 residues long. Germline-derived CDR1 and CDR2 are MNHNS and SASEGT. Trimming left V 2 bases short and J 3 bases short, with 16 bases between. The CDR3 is CASSENPGIWDTEAFF. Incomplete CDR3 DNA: TGTGCCAGCAGTGAAAACCCGGGGATCTGGGACACTGAA.

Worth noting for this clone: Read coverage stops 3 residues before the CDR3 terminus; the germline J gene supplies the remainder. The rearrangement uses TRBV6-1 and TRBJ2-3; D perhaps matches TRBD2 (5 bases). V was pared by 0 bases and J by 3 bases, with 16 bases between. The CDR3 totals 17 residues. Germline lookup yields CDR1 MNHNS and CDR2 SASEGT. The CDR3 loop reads CASSEARYDGVTDTQYF. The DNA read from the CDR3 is TGTGCCAGCAGTGAAGCCCGCTACGACGGGGTAACAGATACG.

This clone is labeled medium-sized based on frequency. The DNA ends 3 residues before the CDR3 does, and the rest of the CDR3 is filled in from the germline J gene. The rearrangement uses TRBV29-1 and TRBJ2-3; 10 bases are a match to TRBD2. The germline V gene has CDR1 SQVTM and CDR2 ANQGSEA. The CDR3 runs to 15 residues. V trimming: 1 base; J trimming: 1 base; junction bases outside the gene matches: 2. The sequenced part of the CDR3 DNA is TGCAGCGTTGAAGGAACTAGCGGGGGCACAGATACG. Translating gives CSVEGTSGGTDT. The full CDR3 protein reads CSVEGTSGGTDTQYF.

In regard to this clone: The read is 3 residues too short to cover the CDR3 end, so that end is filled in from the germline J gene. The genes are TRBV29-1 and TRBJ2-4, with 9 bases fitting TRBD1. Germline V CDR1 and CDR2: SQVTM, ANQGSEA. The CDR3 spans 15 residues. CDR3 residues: CSVERQGTGYDGQYF. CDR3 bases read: TGCAGCGTTGAACGTCAAGGGACAGGGTATGATGGT. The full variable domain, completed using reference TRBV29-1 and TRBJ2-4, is SAVISQKPSRDICQRGTSLTIQCQVDSQVTMMFWYRQQPGQSLTLIATANQGSEATYESGFVIDKFPISRPNLTFSTLTVSNMSPEDSSIYLCSVERQGTGYDGQYFGAGTRLSVL.

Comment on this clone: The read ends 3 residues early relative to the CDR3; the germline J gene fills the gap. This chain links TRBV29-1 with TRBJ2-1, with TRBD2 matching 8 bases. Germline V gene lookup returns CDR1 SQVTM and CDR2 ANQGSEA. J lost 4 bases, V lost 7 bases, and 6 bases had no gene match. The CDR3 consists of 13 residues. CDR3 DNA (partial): TGCAGCGGGACTAGCAGGATTTACAATGAG. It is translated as CSGTSRIYNE. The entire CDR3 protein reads CSGTSRIYNEQFF.

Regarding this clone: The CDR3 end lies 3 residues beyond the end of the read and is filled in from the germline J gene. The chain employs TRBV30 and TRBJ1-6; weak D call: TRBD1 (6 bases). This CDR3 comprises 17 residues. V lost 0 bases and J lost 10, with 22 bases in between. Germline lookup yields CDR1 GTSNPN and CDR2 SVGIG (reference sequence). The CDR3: CAWSVKSQGRLESPLHF. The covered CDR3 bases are TGTGCCTGGAGTGTTAAATCCCAGGGGAGATTGGAATCACCC.

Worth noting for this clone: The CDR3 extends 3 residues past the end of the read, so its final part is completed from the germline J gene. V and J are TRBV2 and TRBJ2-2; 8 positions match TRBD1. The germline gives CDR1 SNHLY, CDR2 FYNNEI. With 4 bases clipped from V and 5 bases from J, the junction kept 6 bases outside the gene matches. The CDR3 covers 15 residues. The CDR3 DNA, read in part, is TGTGCCAGCAGTGCCGGGACAGGTAGAACCGGGGAG. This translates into CASSAGTGRTGE. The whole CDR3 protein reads CASSAGTGRTGELFF.

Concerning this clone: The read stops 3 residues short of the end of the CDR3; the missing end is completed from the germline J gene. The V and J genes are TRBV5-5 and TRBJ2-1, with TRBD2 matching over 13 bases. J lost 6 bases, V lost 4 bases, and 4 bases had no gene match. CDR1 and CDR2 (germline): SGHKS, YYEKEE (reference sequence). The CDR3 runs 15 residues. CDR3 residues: CASSDRTSGSNEQFF. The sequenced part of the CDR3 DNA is TGTGCCAGCAGCGACCGGACTAGCGGGAGCAATGAG.

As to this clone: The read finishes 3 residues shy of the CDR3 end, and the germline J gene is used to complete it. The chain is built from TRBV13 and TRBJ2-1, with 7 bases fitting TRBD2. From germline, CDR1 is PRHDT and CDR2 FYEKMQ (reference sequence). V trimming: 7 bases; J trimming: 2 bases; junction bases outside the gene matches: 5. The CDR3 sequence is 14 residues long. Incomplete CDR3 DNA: TGTGCCAGCATCCTTGGGGGGGCCTACAATGAG. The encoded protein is CASILGGAYNE. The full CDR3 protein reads CASILGGAYNEQFF.

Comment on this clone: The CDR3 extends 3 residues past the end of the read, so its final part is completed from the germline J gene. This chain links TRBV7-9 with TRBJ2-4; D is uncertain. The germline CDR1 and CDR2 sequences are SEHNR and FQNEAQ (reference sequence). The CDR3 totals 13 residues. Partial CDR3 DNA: TGTGCCAGCAGCTTAGGGGTTAACTATGGT. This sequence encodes CASSLGVNYG. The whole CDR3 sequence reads CASSLGVNYGQYF.

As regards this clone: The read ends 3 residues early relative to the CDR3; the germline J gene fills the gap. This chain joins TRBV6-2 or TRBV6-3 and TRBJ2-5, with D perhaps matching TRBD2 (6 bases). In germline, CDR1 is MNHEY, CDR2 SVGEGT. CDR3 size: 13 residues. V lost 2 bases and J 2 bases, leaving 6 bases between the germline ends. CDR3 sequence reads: CASSYAGQETQYF. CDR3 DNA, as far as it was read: TGTGCCAGCAGTTACGCGGGACAAGAGACC.

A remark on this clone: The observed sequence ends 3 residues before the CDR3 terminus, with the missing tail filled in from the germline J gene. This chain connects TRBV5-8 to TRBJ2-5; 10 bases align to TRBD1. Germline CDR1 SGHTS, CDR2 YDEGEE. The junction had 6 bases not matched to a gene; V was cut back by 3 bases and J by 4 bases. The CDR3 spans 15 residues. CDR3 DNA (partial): TGTGCCAGCAGCTCCGGGACAGGGGAGTTAGAGACC. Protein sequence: CASSSGTGELET. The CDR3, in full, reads CASSSGTGELETQYF.

This CDR3 reads CASISDGGELFF. The DNA read from the CDR3 is TGTGCCAGCATCAGCGATGGCGGGGAG. This chain connects TRBV2 to TRBJ2-2; D is unresolved. The CDR3 is cut off 3 residues early in the read; its end comes from the germline J gene. Per the germline V gene, CDR1 is SNHLY and CDR2 is FYNNEI. Trimming pared 7 bases from V and 7 bases from J, leaving 10 bases between. This CDR3 is 12 amino acids long.